Listed below are T cell receptor beta chains from one sample, sequenced in a study of T cell responses to AZD1222 COVID-19 vaccine. The repertoire was sequenced with immunoSEQ multiplex PCR; TCRdb's copy has only in-frame clones and lacks some. The profile shows 120,000 to 150,000 clones, about 93% of them singletons. Sequenced here: peripheral blood, sampled on day 0 of AZD1222 vaccination. These receptors were taken from an adult in good health. Each CDR3 is given with its conserved first and last residue. The D gene is left open where the match is weak. Some rows have no size entry. The others give once, few or many, or a class for an expanded clone.

size: NA
J: TRBJ2-1
V: TRBV12-3/TRBV12-4
D: NA
DNA: TGTGCCAGCAGCCCCGCAGCGTACAATGAGCAGTTCTTC
CDR3: CASSPAAYNEQFF

size: NA
J: TRBJ1-6
V: TRBV6-6
D: NA
DNA: TGTGCCAGCAGTCCCTATGCGGGGTCCCCCCCCCTCCACTTT
CDR3: CASSPYAGSPPLHF

size: NA
J: TRBJ1-1
V: TRBV2
D: TRBD1
DNA: TGTGCCAGCAGTGCGGACAGGGGGTTTGGTGAAGCTTTCTTT
CDR3: CASSADRGFGEAFF

size: NA
J: TRBJ2-1
V: TRBV18
D: TRBD1
DNA: TGTGCCAGCCGCGGACAGGGGGCCTACAATGAGCAGTTCTTC
CDR3: CASRGQGAYNEQFF

size: NA
J: TRBJ1-3
V: TRBV6-5
D: NA
DNA: TGTGCCAGCAGTCTCGGAGACTCTGGAAACACCATATATTTT
CDR3: CASSLGDSGNTIYF

size: NA
J: TRBJ1-1
V: TRBV27
D: NA
DNA: TGTGCCAGCAGTGCCAGTGTCCGAACTGAAGCTTTCTTT
CDR3: CASSASVRTEAFF

size: NA
J: TRBJ1-1
V: TRBV15
D: NA
DNA: TGTGCCACCAGCCGTGGCAGAAATATGAACACTGAAGCTTTCTTT
CDR3: CATSRGRNMNTEAFF

size: NA
J: TRBJ2-7
V: TRBV4-1
D: TRBD2
DNA: TGCGCCAGCAGCCAAGGCCCCCCTAGCGGAAGCTCCTACGAGCAGTACTTC
CDR3: CASSQGPPSGSSYEQYF

size: NA
J: TRBJ2-5
V: TRBV9
D: NA
DNA: TGTGCCAGCAGCGTAACAGCGAACCAAGAGACCCAGTACTTC
CDR3: CASSVTANQETQYF

size: NA
J: TRBJ1-1
V: TRBV5-1
D: TRBD1
DNA: TGCGCCAGCAGTTGGACAGGGGTTACGGACACTGAAGCTTTCTTT
CDR3: CASSWTGVTDTEAFF

size: NA
J: TRBJ1-2
V: TRBV28
D: NA
DNA: TGTGCCAGCAGTTTTGGAGTGGATGGCTACACCTTC
CDR3: CASSFGVDGYTF

size: NA
J: TRBJ2-5
V: TRBV2
D: NA
DNA: TGTGCCAGCAGTGGAGAGTTCCAAGAGACCCAGTACTTC
CDR3: CASSGEFQETQYF

size: NA
J: TRBJ1-1
V: TRBV5-1
D: NA
DNA: TGCGCCAGCAAGGGTTCGGGGGGCGGGATGAACACTGAAGCTTTCTTT
CDR3: CASKGSGGGMNTEAFF

size: NA
J: TRBJ1-5
V: TRBV12-3/TRBV12-4
D: NA
DNA: TGTGCCAGCAGCCTTGGACGAAATCAGCCCCAGCATTTT
CDR3: CASSLGRNQPQHF

size: NA
J: TRBJ1-5
V: TRBV5-5
D: NA
DNA: TGTGCCAGCAGCTTAGGACAGTATAGCAATCAGCCCCAGCATTTT
CDR3: CASSLGQYSNQPQHF

size: NA
J: TRBJ1-1
V: TRBV27
D: NA
DNA: TGTGCCAGCAGCCTCGGGGGTTTAACTGAAGCTTTCTTT
CDR3: CASSLGGLTEAFF

size: NA
J: TRBJ2-2
V: TRBV2
D: NA
DNA: TGTGCCAGCAGCTCAATTTCAAGCGCGAACACCGGGGAGCTGTTTTTT
CDR3: CASSSISSANTGELFF

size: NA
J: TRBJ1-4
V: TRBV5-8
D: TRBD1
DNA: TGTGCCAGCAGCTTGGGGGTCGGGACAGTCGGTGAAAAACTGTTTTTT
CDR3: CASSLGVGTVGEKLFF

size: NA
J: TRBJ1-1
V: TRBV12-3/TRBV12-4
D: NA
DNA: TGTGCCAGCATCCCGGGACAACTCTCTACAGCTTTCTTT
CDR3: CASIPGQLSTAFF

size: NA
J: TRBJ1-2
V: TRBV5-5
D: NA
DNA: TGTGCCAGCAGCTTGGGAATGGGGACGCCGAGGTATGGCTACACCTTC
CDR3: CASSLGMGTPRYGYTF

size: NA
J: TRBJ1-1
V: TRBV5-1
D: NA
DNA: TGCGCCAGCAGCTTGCAGGGGCAAAGGACTGAAGCTTTCTTT
CDR3: CASSLQGQRTEAFF

size: NA
J: TRBJ1-3
V: TRBV7-9
D: NA
DNA: TGTGCCAGCAGCTTGAACAACCAGGGAGGTGGAAACACCATATATTTT
CDR3: CASSLNNQGGGNTIYF

size: NA
J: TRBJ1-6
V: TRBV9
D: TRBD1
DNA: TGTGCCAGCAGCGGGGAGGGGGCAGGACTGTCACCCCTCCACTTT
CDR3: CASSGEGAGLSPLHF

size: NA
J: TRBJ1-2
V: TRBV25-1
D: NA
DNA: TGTGCCAGCAGTGAATATAAGGGGAACTATGGCTACACCTTC
CDR3: CASSEYKGNYGYTF

size: NA
J: TRBJ1-5
V: TRBV4-2
D: TRBD1
DNA: TGTGCCAGCAGCCCGAAAGACAGGGGCCGGGACAATCAGCCCCAGCATTTT
CDR3: CASSPKDRGRDNQPQHF

size: NA
J: TRBJ2-7
V: TRBV25-1
D: NA
DNA: TGTGCCAGCAGTGAGCTCGACGGGTACGAGCAGTACTTC
CDR3: CASSELDGYEQYF

size: few
J: TRBJ1-1
V: TRBV7-2
D: NA
DNA: TGTGCCAGCACATTTGCACTTCAGGGGCGCACTGAAGCTTTCTTT
CDR3: CASTFALQGRTEAFF

size: NA
J: TRBJ2-1
V: TRBV4-1
D: TRBD1
DNA: TGCGCCAGCAGCAGACGACCCAACTGGGACAGGGGAAATGAGCAGTTCTTC
CDR3: CASSRRPNWDRGNEQFF

size: NA
J: TRBJ1-1
V: TRBV18
D: TRBD1
DNA: TGTGCCAGCTCACCTTCGGACAGGGGAGCTTTCTTT
CDR3: CASSPSDRGAFF

size: once
J: TRBJ1-1
V: TRBV6-6
D: TRBD1
DNA: TGTGCCAGCAGTTCGACAGGGGAGGACACTGAAGCTTTCTTT
CDR3: CASSSTGEDTEAFF

size: NA
J: TRBJ2-1
V: TRBV5-1
D: NA
DNA: TGCGCCAGCTGCTTAGTCCCTAGCAGCTCCTACAATGAGCAGTTCTTC
CDR3: CASCLVPSSSYNEQFF

size: NA
J: TRBJ2-7
V: TRBV7-9
D: TRBD2
DNA: TGTGCCAGCAGCACCGTAGCGGGAGGCTACGAGCAGTACTTC
CDR3: CASSTVAGGYEQYF

size: NA
J: TRBJ2-2
V: TRBV5-1
D: NA
DNA: TGCGCCAGCAGCCGAATTGGGGGGAACACCGGGGAGCTGTTTTTT
CDR3: CASSRIGGNTGELFF